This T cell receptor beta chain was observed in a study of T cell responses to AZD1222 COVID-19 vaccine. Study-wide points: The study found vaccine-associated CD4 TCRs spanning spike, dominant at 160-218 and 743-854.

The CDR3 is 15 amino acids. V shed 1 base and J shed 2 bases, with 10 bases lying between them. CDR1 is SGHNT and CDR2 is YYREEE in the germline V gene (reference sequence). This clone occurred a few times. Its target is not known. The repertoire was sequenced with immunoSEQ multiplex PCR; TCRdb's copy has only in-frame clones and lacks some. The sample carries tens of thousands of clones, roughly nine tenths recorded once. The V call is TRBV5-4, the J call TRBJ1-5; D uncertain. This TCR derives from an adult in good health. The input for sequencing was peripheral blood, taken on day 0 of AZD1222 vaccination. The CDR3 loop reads CASSLIPGGNQPQHF. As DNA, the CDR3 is TGTGCCAGCAGCTTGATTCCGGGCGGCAATCAGCCCCAGCATTTT.